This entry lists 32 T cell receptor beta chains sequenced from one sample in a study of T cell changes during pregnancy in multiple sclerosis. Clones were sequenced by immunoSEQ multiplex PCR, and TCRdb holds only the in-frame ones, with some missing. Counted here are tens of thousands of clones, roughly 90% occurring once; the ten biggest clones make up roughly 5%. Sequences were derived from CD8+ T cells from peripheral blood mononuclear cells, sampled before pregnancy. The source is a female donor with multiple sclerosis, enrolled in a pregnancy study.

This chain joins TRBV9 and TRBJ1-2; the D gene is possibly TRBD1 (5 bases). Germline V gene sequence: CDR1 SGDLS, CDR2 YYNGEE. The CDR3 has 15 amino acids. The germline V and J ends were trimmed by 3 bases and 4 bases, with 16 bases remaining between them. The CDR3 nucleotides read TGTGCCAGCAGCGCGACGGACTCCGGGGGCTATGGCTACACCTTC. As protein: CASSATDSGGYGYTF.

The CDR3, as DNA: TGTGCCAGCAGCGTAGATGGGACACGGACCTACGAGCAGTACTTC. Encoded protein: CASSVDGTRTYEQYF. The chain recombines TRBV9 with TRBJ2-7; possibly TRBD1 for D (6 bases). With 0 bases removed from V and 2 bases from J, the gap between germline ends came to 12 bases. The CDR3 extends over 15 amino acids. Germline loops: CDR1 SGDLS, CDR2 YYNGEE.

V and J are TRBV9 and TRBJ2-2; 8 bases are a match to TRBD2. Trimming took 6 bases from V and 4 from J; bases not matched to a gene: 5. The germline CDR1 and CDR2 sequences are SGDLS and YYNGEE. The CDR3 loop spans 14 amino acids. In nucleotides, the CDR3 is TGTGCCAGCACGGGAGGGATAAGCACCGGGGAGCTGTTTTTT. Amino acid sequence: CASTGGISTGELFF.

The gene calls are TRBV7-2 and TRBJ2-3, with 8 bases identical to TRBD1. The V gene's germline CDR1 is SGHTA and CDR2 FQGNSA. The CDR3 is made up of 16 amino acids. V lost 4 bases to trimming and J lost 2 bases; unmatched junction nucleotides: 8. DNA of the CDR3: TGTGCCAGCAGCTCATGGACAGGGAGGATCACAGATACGCAGTATTTT. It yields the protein CASSSWTGRITDTQYF.

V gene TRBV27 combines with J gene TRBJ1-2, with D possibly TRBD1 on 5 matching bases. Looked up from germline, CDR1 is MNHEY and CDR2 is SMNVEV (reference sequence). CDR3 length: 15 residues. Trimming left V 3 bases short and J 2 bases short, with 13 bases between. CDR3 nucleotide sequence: TGTGCCAGCAGTTTGTTCGGAGCAGGGAACTATGGCTACACCTTC. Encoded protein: CASSLFGAGNYGYTF.

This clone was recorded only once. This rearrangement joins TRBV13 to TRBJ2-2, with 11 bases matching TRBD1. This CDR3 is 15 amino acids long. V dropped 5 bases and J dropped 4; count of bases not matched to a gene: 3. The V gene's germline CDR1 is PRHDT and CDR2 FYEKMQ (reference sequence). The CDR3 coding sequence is TGTGCCAGCAGCGCCGGGACAGGGGGCACCGGGGAGCTGTTTTTT. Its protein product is CASSAGTGGTGELFF. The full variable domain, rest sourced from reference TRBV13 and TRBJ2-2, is AAGVIQSPRHLIKEKRETATLKCYPIPRHDTVYWYQQGPGQDPQFLISFYEKMQSDKGSIPDRFSAQQFSDYHSELNMSSLELGDSALYFCASSAGTGGTGELFFGEGSRLTVL.

CDR3 DNA sequence: TGTGCCAGCAGCCACGAGGGGCAGGGGTTCTATGGCTACACCTTC. It codes for CASSHEGQGFYGYTF. V usage is TRBV6-5 and J usage is TRBJ1-2; D is possibly TRBD1 (6 bases). CDR1 and CDR2 (germline): MNHEY, SVGAGI. The V end was cut by 6 bases, the J end by 4 bases, with 18 bases between. This CDR3 comprises 15 residues.

The CDR3 DNA sequence: TGTGCCAGCAGCTTAGGAGCGGGGGGGGGCACAGATACGCAGTATTTT. Amino acids: CASSLGAGGGTDTQYF. The chain recombines TRBV7-6 with TRBJ2-3, with TRBD2 matching over 10 bases. The CDR3 sequence is 16 residues long. Trimming cost V 1 base and J 1 base; bases outside gene matches: 2. Germline assignment: CDR1 SGHVS and CDR2 FNYEAQ.

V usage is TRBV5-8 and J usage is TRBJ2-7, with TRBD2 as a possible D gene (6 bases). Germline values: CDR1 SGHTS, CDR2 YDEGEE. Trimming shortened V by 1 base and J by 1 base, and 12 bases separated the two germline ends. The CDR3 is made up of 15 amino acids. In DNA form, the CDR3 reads TGTGCCAGCAGCTTGTTTCTCCGGGGGTCCTACGAGCAGTACTTC. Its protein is CASSLFLRGSYEQYF.

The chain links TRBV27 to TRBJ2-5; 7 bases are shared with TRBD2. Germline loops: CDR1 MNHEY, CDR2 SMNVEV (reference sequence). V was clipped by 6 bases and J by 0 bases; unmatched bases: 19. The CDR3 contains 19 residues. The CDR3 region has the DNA TGTGCCAGCAGCTCCGGGACTACCAAACCCCACCCCTACCAAGAGACCCAGTACTTC. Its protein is CASSSGTTKPHPYQETQYF.

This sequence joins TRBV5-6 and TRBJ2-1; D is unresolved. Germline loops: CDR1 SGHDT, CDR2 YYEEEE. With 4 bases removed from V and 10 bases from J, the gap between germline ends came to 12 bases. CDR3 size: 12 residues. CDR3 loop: CASSLGLLEQFF. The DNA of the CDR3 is TGTGCCAGCAGCCTTGGCTTATTAGAGCAGTTCTTC.

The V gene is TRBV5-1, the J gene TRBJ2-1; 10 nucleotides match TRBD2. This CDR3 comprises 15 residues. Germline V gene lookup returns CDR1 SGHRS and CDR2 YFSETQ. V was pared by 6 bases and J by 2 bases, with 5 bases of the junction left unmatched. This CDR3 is CASMPSGGAYNEQFF. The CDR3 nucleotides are TGCGCCAGCATGCCTAGCGGGGGTGCCTACAATGAGCAGTTCTTC.

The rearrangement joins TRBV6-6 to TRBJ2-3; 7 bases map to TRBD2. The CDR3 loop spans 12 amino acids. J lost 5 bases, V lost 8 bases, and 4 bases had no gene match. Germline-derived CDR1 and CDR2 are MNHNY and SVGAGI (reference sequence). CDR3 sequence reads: CASGRGVDTQYF. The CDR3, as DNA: TGTGCCAGCGGTCGGGGGGTAGATACGCAGTATTTT.

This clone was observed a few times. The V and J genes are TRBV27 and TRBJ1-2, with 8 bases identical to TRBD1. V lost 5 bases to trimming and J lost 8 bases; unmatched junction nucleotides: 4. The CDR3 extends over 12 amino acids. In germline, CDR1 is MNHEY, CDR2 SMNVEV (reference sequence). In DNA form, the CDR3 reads TGTGCCAGCAGTCCAGGGGGCAGCGGCTACACCTTC. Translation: CASSPGGSGYTF.

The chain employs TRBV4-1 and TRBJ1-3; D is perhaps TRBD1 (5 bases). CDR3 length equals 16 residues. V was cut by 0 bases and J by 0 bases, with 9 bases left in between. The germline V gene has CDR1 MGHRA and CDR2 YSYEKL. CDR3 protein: CASSQDQGSSGNTIYF. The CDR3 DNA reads TGCGCCAGCAGCCAAGATCAGGGATCCTCTGGAAACACCATATATTTT.

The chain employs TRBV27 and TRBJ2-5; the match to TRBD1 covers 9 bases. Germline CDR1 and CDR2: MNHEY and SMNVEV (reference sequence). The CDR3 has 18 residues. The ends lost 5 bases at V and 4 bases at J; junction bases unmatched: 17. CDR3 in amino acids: CASSPQPRTGEVRETQYF. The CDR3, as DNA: TGTGCCAGCAGTCCCCAACCTCGGACAGGGGAGGTTCGAGAGACCCAGTACTTC.

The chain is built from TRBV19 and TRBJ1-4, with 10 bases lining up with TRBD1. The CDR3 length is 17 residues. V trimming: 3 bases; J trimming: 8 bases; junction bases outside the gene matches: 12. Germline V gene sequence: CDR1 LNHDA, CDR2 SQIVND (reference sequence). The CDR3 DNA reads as TGTGCCAGTAGTATCGAGCCGGAGTGGGACAGGGGCGAAAAACTGTTTTTT. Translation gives CASSIEPEWDRGEKLFF.

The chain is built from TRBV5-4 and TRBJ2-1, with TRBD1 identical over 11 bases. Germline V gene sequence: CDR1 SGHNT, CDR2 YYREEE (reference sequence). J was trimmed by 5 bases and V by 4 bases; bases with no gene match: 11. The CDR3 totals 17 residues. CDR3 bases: TGTGCCAGCAGCCCAGGGACAGGGGGGCAACCCGACAATGAGCAGTTCTTC. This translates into CASSPGTGGQPDNEQFF.

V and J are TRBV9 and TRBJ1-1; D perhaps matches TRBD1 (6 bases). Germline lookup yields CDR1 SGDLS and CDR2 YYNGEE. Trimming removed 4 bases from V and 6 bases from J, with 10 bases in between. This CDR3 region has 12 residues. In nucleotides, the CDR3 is TGTGCCAGCAGCTCAGGGGCAGCTGAAGCTTTCTTT. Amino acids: CASSSGAAEAFF.

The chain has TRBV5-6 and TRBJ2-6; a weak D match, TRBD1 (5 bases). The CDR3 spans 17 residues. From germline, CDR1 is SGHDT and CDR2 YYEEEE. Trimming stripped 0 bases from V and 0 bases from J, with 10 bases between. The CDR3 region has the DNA TGTGCCAGCAGCTTGGAGGGGATGAGCTCTGGGGCCAACGTCCTGACTTTC. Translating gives CASSLEGMSSGANVLTF.

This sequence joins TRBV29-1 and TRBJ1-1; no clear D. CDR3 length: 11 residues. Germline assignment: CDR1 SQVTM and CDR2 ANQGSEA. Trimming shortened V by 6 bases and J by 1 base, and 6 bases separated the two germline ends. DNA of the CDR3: TGCAGCGTGCGCGAGAACACTGAAGCTTTCTTT. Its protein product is CSVRENTEAFF.

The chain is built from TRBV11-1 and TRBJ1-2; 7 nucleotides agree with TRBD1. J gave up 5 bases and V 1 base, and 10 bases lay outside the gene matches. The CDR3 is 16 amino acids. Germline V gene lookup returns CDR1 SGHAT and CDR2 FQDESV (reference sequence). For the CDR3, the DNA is TGTGCCAGCAGCTTAGACCTTAACGGACAGGCTTATGGCTACACCTTC. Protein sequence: CASSLDLNGQAYGYTF.

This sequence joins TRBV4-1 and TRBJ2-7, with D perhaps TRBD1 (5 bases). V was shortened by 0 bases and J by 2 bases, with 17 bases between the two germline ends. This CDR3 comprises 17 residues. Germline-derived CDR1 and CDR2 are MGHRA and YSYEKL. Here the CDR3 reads CASSQDLELTAPYEQYF. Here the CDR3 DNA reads TGCGCCAGCAGCCAAGATCTCGAGTTGACAGCCCCCTACGAGCAGTACTTC.

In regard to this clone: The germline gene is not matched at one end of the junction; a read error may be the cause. CDR3 amino acids: CASSSTSGGISETQYF. The CDR3, as DNA: TGCGCCAGCAGTTCCACTAGCGGGGGGATCTCAGAGACCCAGTACTTC. V gene TRBV27 combines with J gene TRBJ2-5; TRBD2 aligns across 12 bases. From germline, CDR1 is MNHEY and CDR2 SMNVEV (reference sequence). This CDR3 comprises 16 residues.

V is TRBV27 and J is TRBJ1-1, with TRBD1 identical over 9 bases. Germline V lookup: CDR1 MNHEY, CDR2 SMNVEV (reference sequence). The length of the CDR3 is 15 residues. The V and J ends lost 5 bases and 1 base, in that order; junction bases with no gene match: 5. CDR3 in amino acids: CASSRTGATNTEAFF. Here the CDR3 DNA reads TGTGCCAGCAGTCGGACAGGGGCCACGAACACTGAAGCTTTCTTT.

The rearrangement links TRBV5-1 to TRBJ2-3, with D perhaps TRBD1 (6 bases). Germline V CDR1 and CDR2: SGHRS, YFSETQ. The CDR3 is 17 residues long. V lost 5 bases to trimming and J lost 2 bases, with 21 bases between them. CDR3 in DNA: TGCGCCAGCAGAGGTTGGGACACACACACCCTCACAGATACGCAGTATTTT. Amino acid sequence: CASRGWDTHTLTDTQYF.

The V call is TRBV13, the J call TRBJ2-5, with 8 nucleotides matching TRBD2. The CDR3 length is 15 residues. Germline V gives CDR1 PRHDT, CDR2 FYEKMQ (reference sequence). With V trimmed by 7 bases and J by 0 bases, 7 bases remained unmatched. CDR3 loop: CASNLGGGNQETQYF. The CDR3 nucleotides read TGTGCCAGCAACCTCGGGGGGGGAAACCAAGAGACCCAGTACTTC.

The CDR3 protein is CASSSVTSGVWADTQYF. The CDR3 bases are TGTGCCAGCAGCTCCGTGACTAGCGGGGTGTGGGCAGATACGCAGTATTTT. The chain links TRBV7-2 to TRBJ2-3; TRBD2 matches 11 bases. Germline lookup yields CDR1 SGHTA and CDR2 FQGNSA. The CDR3 has 17 residues. The V gene end was trimmed by 4 bases and the J gene end by 4 bases; junction bases not matched to a gene: 10.

The CDR3 DNA is TGTGCCACCCAGACAGGGGGCAGCGAAAAACTGTTTTTT. Translation gives CATQTGGSEKLFF. The J gene is TRBJ1-4, the V gene TRBV15, with 10 nucleotides matching TRBD1. The CDR3 is 13 amino acids. V lost 8 bases to trimming and J lost 8 bases; unmatched junction nucleotides: 5. Germline values: CDR1 LNHNV, CDR2 YYDKDF (reference sequence).

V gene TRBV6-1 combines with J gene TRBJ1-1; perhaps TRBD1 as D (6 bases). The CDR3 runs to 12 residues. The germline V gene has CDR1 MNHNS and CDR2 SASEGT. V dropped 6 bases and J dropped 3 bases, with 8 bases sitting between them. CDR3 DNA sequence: TGTGCCAGCAGATCAGGGGACACTGAAGCTTTCTTT. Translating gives CASRSGDTEAFF.

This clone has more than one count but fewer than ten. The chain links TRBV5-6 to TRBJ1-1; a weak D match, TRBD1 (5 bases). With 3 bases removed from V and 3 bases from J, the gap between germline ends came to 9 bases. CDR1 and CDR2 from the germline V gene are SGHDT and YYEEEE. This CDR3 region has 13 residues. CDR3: CASSSGGDTEAFF. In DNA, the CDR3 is TGTGCCAGCAGCTCAGGAGGGGACACTGAAGCTTTCTTT.

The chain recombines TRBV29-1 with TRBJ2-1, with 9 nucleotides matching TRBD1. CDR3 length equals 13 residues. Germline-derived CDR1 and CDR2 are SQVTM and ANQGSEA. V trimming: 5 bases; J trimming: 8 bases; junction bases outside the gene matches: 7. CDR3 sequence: CSVTGGPRHEQFF. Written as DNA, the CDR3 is TGCAGCGTTACAGGGGGCCCGCGGCATGAGCAGTTCTTC.